Given below is one T cell receptor beta chain in context. The entry originates in a study of T cell changes during pregnancy in multiple sclerosis. Assay: immunoSEQ multiplex PCR; the TCRdb copy retains only in-frame clones and omits some. The data show 54,000 or so clones, approximately 92% seen once. V lost 2 bases, J lost 5 bases, and 15 bases lay in between. CDR1 is LGHNA and CDR2 is YSLEER in the germline V gene. The CDR3 is 16 amino acids. Sequences were derived from CD4+ T cells from peripheral blood mononuclear cells, sampled before pregnancy. The TCR was taken from a female donor with multiple sclerosis, enrolled in a pregnancy study. The chain has TRBV4-3 and TRBJ2-2; tentative D call: TRBD2 (5 bases). CDR3: CASSQRGSSLTGELFF. CDR3 in DNA: TGCGCCAGCAGCCAAAGAGGGTCCTCGTTGACCGGGGAGCTGTTTTTT.